The 29 T cell receptor beta chains in this list originate from one sample, sequenced in a study of T cells in Graves' hyperthyroidism and ophthalmopathy. What was amplified from RNA transcripts were TCR beta CDR3 regions. Researchers ran a first-round RT-PCR on the TCR CDR3 using the HTBI primer set. TCRdb ran MiXCR on the multiplex PCR reads and lists one entry per CDR3 protein. The sample includes roughly 350,000 distinct CDR3 sequences, around 15% seen only once; the top ten take about 37%. Sequencing was carried out using blood. The source of these receptors is a woman aged 40 to 50 with Graves' ophthalmopathy.

With regard to this clonotype: This may be a read error, as it is one base from a much larger clone. The CDR3 DNA follows: TGTGCCAGCAAGCGGGGGAACGCCTACGAGCAGTTCTTC. Translating gives CASKRGNAYEQFF. V gene TRBV12-3 or TRBV12-4 combines with J gene TRBJ2-1, with 8 bases that match TRBD2. V shed 7 bases and J 10 bases; nucleotides not matched to a gene: 9. The CDR3 has 13 amino acids.

This clonotype was seen ten or more times. J is TRBJ1-5 and V is TRBV20-1; 10 positions agree with TRBD1. V lost 5 bases to trimming and J lost 4 bases; unmatched junction nucleotides: 2. Germline V gene lookup returns CDR1 DFQATT and CDR2 SNEGSKA (reference sequence). CDR3 length equals 13 residues. The CDR3 nucleotides are TGCAGTGCTGGACAGGGGGAAAATCAGCCCCAGCATTTT. Translated: CSAGQGENQPQHF.

This clonotype was found many times. The chain couples TRBV20-1 to TRBJ2-1; 7 bases are shared with TRBD1. Germline trimming cut 8 bases from V and 3 bases from J; bases unmatched to any gene: 4. The CDR3 has 12 residues. CDR1 is DFQATT and CDR2 is SNEGSKA in the germline V gene (reference sequence). The CDR3: CSKAGGYNEQFF. DNA of the CDR3: TGCAGTAAGGCAGGGGGCTACAATGAGCAGTTCTTC.

This clonotype was picked up many times. The chain combines TRBV12-3 or TRBV12-4 with TRBJ1-1, with 8 nucleotides matching TRBD1. There are 14 residues in the CDR3. The junction had 8 bases not matched to a gene; V was cut back by 5 bases and J by 6 bases. CDR3 sequence reads: CASSLTGGSSEAFF. As DNA, the CDR3 is TGTGCCAGCAGTCTAACAGGGGGAAGCTCTGAAGCTTTCTTT.

This clonotype was recorded many times. For the CDR3, the DNA is TGTGCCAGCAGTGAAAGGGGACTAGCGGGACTCCTTCGGGGAGATACGCAGTATTTT. The encoded protein is CASSERGLAGLLRGDTQYF. This chain uses TRBV2 with TRBJ2-3, with 13 nucleotides matching TRBD2. From germline, CDR1 is SNHLY and CDR2 FYNNEI. Trimming cost V 2 bases and J 5 bases; bases outside gene matches: 13. The CDR3 spans 19 residues.

This clonotype was counted only a few times. Germline is not matched at one junction end, which may reflect a read error. V gene TRBV10-1 combines with J gene TRBJ1-1; D gene ambiguous. The germline CDR1 and CDR2 sequences are WNHNN and SYGVQD (reference sequence). This CDR3 is built from 14 residues. Written as DNA, the CDR3 is TGCACCAGCAGTGAATCCTCCCTGGGGACTGAAGCTTTCTTT. Protein product: CTSSESSLGTEAFF.

This clonotype was counted between two and nine times. This chain joins TRBV9 and TRBJ2-7; D is perhaps TRBD1 (5 bases). V lost 0 bases, J lost 6 bases, and 10 bases lay in between. This CDR3 region has 13 residues. The germline V gene encodes CDR1 SGDLS and CDR2 YYNGEE. In nucleotides, the CDR3 is TGTGCCAGCAGCGTAGATGGACAATCCGAGCAGTACTTC. Protein product: CASSVDGQSEQYF. The whole variable domain, remainder taken from reference TRBV9 and TRBJ2-7, is DSGVTQTPKHLITATGQRVTLRCSPRSGDLSVYWYQQSLDQGLQFLIQYYNGEERAKGNILERFSAQQFPDLHSELNLSSLELGDSALYFCASSVDGQSEQYFGPGTRLTVT.

This clonotype was recorded at least ten times. This chain uses TRBV2 with TRBJ2-7; the D gene is possibly TRBD2 (6 bases). Germline assignment: CDR1 SNHLY and CDR2 FYNNEI. V was clipped by 7 bases and J by 7 bases, with 14 bases between them. The CDR3 runs 12 residues. CDR3 in DNA: TGTGCCAGCACCCAAAGGGCGGGGGAGCAGTACTTC. It codes for CASTQRAGEQYF.

The chain combines TRBV4-1 with TRBJ1-3; D uncertain. The CDR3 has 15 amino acids. Germline CDR1 MGHRA, CDR2 YSYEKL. Trimming left V 4 bases short and J 5 bases short, with 15 bases between. CDR3 loop: CASSPYLPRRNTIYF. As DNA, the CDR3 is TGCGCCAGCAGCCCGTATCTCCCCCGCCGAAACACCATATATTTT.

About this clonotype itself: This may stem from a read error, because a much larger clone lies one nucleotide away. The chain combines TRBV3-1 with TRBJ1-1; tentative D call: TRBD1 (5 bases). The CDR3 spans 11 residues. Per the germline V gene, CDR1 is LGHDT and CDR2 is YNNKEL (reference sequence). CDR3 sequence reads: CASSQRGEASF. Here the CDR3 DNA reads TGTGCCAGCAGCCAGAGAGGGGAAGCTTCCTTT.

About this clonotype: This sequence may be a read error, since a much larger clone differs from it by one base. The final CDR3 position lacks the conserved phenylalanine or tryptophan, pointing to a likely read error. The V gene is TRBV20-1, the J gene TRBJ2-1, with TRBD2 identical over 12 bases. The CDR3 is 15 residues long. Trimming at V came to 3 bases and at J to 6 bases, leaving 6 bases not matched to a gene. The V gene's germline CDR1 is DFQATT and CDR2 SNEGSKA (reference sequence). CDR3 nucleotide sequence: TGCAGTGCTAGTGGAGGACTAGCGGGGACCAATGAGCAGTTCTCC. This codes for CSASGGLAGTNEQFS.

This clonotype was detected ten times or more. The DNA of the CDR3 is TGTGCCGTCCGGGCCCGGGCAGACACAAACACTGAAGCTTTCTTT. Translated, it gives CAVRARADTNTEAFF. The genes are TRBV10-3 and TRBJ1-1; D call uncertain. V was clipped by 11 bases and J by 2 bases, with 21 bases between them. There are 15 residues in the CDR3. The germline gives CDR1 ENHRY, CDR2 SYGVKD.

V is TRBV24-1 and J is TRBJ2-1; TRBD1 is a possible D gene (5 bases). This CDR3 is built from 16 residues. In germline, CDR1 is KGHDR, CDR2 SFDVKD. Trimming removed 4 bases at V and 7 bases at J, with 19 bases between. The CDR3 here is CATSDYGRASGNEQFF. CDR3 DNA: TGTGCCACCAGTGACTACGGACGGGCCTCAGGGAATGAGCAGTTCTTC.

The genes are TRBV3-1 and TRBJ2-3, with TRBD2 matching 7 bases. The V gene end was trimmed by 1 base and the J gene end by 2 bases; junction bases not matched to a gene: 6. The CDR3 is 16 residues long. CDR1 is LGHDT and CDR2 is YNNKEL in the germline V gene (reference sequence). CDR3 coding DNA: TGTGCCAGCAGCCAAGGGACTAGTCGTTTCACAGATACGCAGTATTTT. This encodes CASSQGTSRFTDTQYF.

This clonotype was seen many times. The rearrangement links TRBV15 to TRBJ1-1; D uncertain. The CDR3 length is 15 residues. The germline V gene has CDR1 LNHNV and CDR2 YYDKDF (reference sequence). V lost 0 bases and J 1 base, leaving 9 bases between the germline ends. The CDR3 here is CATSRDRAGNTEAFF. The CDR3 DNA reads as TGTGCCACCAGCAGAGACCGGGCGGGGAACACTGAAGCTTTCTTT.

This clonotype was detected only a few times. This chain joins TRBV7-9 and TRBJ1-5, with 8 bases matching TRBD1. Trimming removed 5 bases from V and 6 bases from J; junction bases left unmatched: 6. The CDR3 has 14 amino acids. Germline V gives CDR1 SEHNR, CDR2 FQNEAQ (reference sequence). CDR3 bases: TGTGCCAGCAGCGACCGACAGGGGAGTCAGCCCCAGCATTTT. Protein: CASSDRQGSQPQHF.

This clonotype was observed at least ten times. The chain links TRBV12-3 or TRBV12-4 to TRBJ1-5, with D perhaps TRBD1 (5 bases). There are 13 residues in the CDR3. V lost 6 bases and J lost 5, with 11 bases in between. The CDR3 sequence: CASRGLKDQPQHF. The CDR3 DNA is TGTGCCAGCAGGGGACTGAAGGATCAGCCCCAGCATTTT.

In this sample, this clonotype turned up many times. The chain joins TRBV20-1 to TRBJ1-4; TRBD1 might be the D (6 bases). The ends were cut back, 6 bases at V and 8 bases at J, with 22 bases in the middle. Germline-derived CDR1 and CDR2 are DFQATT and SNEGSKA (reference sequence). The CDR3 contains 15 residues. The DNA of the CDR3 is TGCAGTGCGACCCCATTACAGGGCCCATCCGAAAAACTGTTTTTT. Translation gives CSATPLQGPSEKLFF.

For this clonotype: A single base separates this from a much larger clone, so it may be a read error. The chain is built from TRBV6-1 and TRBJ2-2; D uncertain. Germline CDR1 reads MNHNS; CDR2 reads SASEGT. The V and J ends lost 0 bases and 3 bases respectively, with 2 bases between them. The CDR3 spans 13 residues. The CDR3 sequence: CASSEADTGELFF. The CDR3 DNA follows: TGTGCCAGCAGTGAAGCGGACACCGGGGAGCTGTTTTTT.

This clonotype was seen many times. The V gene is TRBV29-1, the J gene TRBJ1-1; tentatively, D is TRBD1 (5 bases). CDR3 length equals 13 residues. The germline V gene has CDR1 SQVTM and CDR2 ANQGSEA. With 6 bases removed from V and 5 bases from J, the gap between germline ends came to 16 bases. CDR3 residues: CSVEKMGGTEAFF. The DNA of the CDR3 is TGCAGCGTGGAGAAGATGGGGGGAACTGAAGCTTTCTTT.

This clonotype came up a few times. J is TRBJ2-3 and V is TRBV20-1, with 11 bases lining up with TRBD2. Germline lookup yields CDR1 DFQATT and CDR2 SNEGSKA (reference sequence). CDR3 length: 16 residues. J lost 6 bases, V lost 4 bases, and 12 bases had no gene match. The CDR3 here is CSAILMTSGVLDTQYF. CDR3 sequence (DNA): TGCAGTGCTATCCTCATGACTAGCGGGGTCTTGGATACGCAGTATTTT.

There are a few counts of this clonotype. The chain joins TRBV29-1 to TRBJ1-1; D is unclear. V was cut by 8 bases and J by 13 bases, with 29 bases left in between. The CDR3 spans 14 residues. The germline V gene encodes CDR1 SQVTM and CDR2 ANQGSEA. The CDR3 reads CSLPPAPSASTGFF. The CDR3 nucleotides read TGCAGCCTCCCCCCGGCCCCCTCCGCCTCAACTGGTTTCTTT.

The genes are TRBV10-2 and TRBJ1-5; maybe TRBD1 (5 bases). The CDR3 has 16 amino acids. The germline V gene encodes CDR1 WSHSY and CDR2 SAAADI. V was clipped by 8 bases and J by 6 bases, with 23 bases between them. The CDR3 reads CASSPIFGRASQPQHF. For the CDR3, the DNA is TGCGCCAGCTCCCCCATCTTCGGCAGGGCGTCTCAGCCCCAGCATTTT.

Ten or more counts support this clonotype. The chain recombines TRBV12-3 or TRBV12-4 with TRBJ1-1; possible D gene TRBD1, 6 bases. V gave up 6 bases and J gave up 12 bases, with 14 bases separating them. The CDR3 totals 11 residues. The CDR3 nucleotides are TGTGCCAGCAGCCCGGGACAACTGACTTTCTTT. Protein product: CASSPGQLTFF.

This clonotype was seen only a few times. The chain joins TRBV6-1 to TRBJ1-5, with TRBD1 as a possible D gene (6 bases). The germline CDR1 and CDR2 sequences are MNHNS and SASEGT. The CDR3 contains 13 residues. V dropped 7 bases and J dropped 6 bases, with 13 bases sitting between them. The CDR3 is CASIRGNSQPQHF. The CDR3 DNA reads as TGTGCCAGCATTAGGGGGAATAGTCAGCCCCAGCATTTT.

In its sample, this clonotype was seen a few times. The DNA of the CDR3 is TGTGCCAGCAGCTTGGGGCACGGTGATGGCTACACCTTC. Translating it yields CASSLGHGDGYTF. The V call is TRBV5-5, the J call TRBJ1-2; unclear D gene. The germline V and J ends were trimmed by 0 bases and 6 bases, with 9 bases remaining between them. Per germline, CDR1 SGHKS and CDR2 YYEKEE (reference sequence). This CDR3 comprises 13 residues.

This clonotype was recorded at least ten times. The chain employs TRBV7-9 and TRBJ2-1; a possible D gene is TRBD1 (6 bases). The CDR3 runs 14 residues. Germline CDR1 reads SEHNR; CDR2 reads FQNEAQ (reference sequence). V lost 1 base to trimming and J lost 12 bases, with 16 bases between them. CDR3 coding DNA: TGTGCCAGCAGCTTAGGGGTGCACAGGGACGGGCAGTTCTTC. Its translation: CASSLGVHRDGQFF.

This clonotype appeared many times. J is TRBJ1-1 and V is TRBV20-1, with D perhaps TRBD1 (5 bases). CDR3 size: 12 residues. Trimming shortened V by 1 base and J by 6 bases, and 9 bases separated the two germline ends. Per the germline V gene, CDR1 is DFQATT and CDR2 is SNEGSKA (reference sequence). The CDR3: CSARAGFAEAFF. The CDR3 DNA reads TGCAGTGCTAGAGCAGGGTTCGCTGAAGCTTTCTTT.

The rearrangement links TRBV5-1 to TRBJ2-1; D is undetermined. The germline gives CDR1 SGHRS, CDR2 YFSETQ. The CDR3 loop spans 13 amino acids. V lost 4 bases, J lost 6 bases, and 11 bases lay in between. The CDR3 spells CASSPDALNEQFF. DNA of the CDR3: TGCGCCAGCAGCCCGGACGCCCTCAATGAGCAGTTCTTC.